The source of this T cell receptor (beta chain) is a study of T cell repertoires in cytomegalovirus infection. Study overall: Recently identified HLA-C-restricted and well-studied HLA-B-restricted CMV epitopes were used. Based on public TCR beta signatures, there were indications of CMV infection and of a matching HLA type.

This clonotype turned up a few times. Its antigen remains unidentified. TCRdb reprocessed the reads via MiXCR and lists one record per CDR3 protein. The sample has fewer than 1,000,000 distinct CDR3 sequences, around 30% seen once. The CDR3 runs 17 residues. In germline, CDR1 is MNHEY, CDR2 SVGAGI. V lost 1 base and J lost 1, with 14 bases in between. Study observations and caveats: HLA-C-restricted CMV-specific TCR beta clonotypes prevailed in the ex vivo response. Identification of carriers of CMV plus the relevant HLA was achieved through cumulative public TCR beta family frequency.

Sample: cultured CD8+ T cells from PBMCs, taken from culture after CMV antigen stimulation. The sequence came from a human donor in good health (CMV status not recorded). Some clones in this sample may be carry-over from other donors' samples. The chain employs TRBV6-5 and TRBJ1-5, with D maybe TRBD1 (6 bases). CDR3: CASSYCNRVGSNQPQHF. The CDR3 DNA reads as TGTGCCAGCAGTTACTGTAACAGGGTTGGGAGCAATCAGCCCCAGCATTTT.